This T cell receptor beta chain emerged from a study of blood T cell repertoires in COVID-19. Study-wide context: Collection of acute and convalescent COVID-19 samples took place in the United States, Italy and Spain.

V lost 5 bases, J lost 3 bases, and 15 bases lay in between. Germline CDR1 SGHNT, CDR2 YENEEA. The CDR3 runs 15 residues. TCRdb keeps only in-frame clones here, not all; method: immunoSEQ multiplex PCR. The sample shows about 210,000 clones, approximately 86% of them seen only once. The age range of participants was about 18 to 95 years, with residence in about two dozen US areas. The chain carries TRBV11-3 and TRBJ2-3, with D tentatively TRBD1 (6 bases). The source of this sequence is a woman between 25 and 40 years old who had been exposed to COVID-19. Sequencing input: PBMCs or T cells enriched from blood (not recorded which). In nucleotides, the CDR3 is TGTGCCAGCAGCCCGACCTCAGGGGAGACAGATACGCAGTATTTT. Translation: CASSPTSGETDTQYF.